The following is a T cell receptor (beta chain) sequence with its context. Its specificity is unknown. As to treatment: approximately nine-day PBMC culture with coronavirus spike peptide pools or control peptides (ViraFEST assay). These data come from a study of vaccination and CD4 T cells after COVID-19. Cultured CD4+ T cells had their DNA profiled by the Oncomine TCR Beta short-read assay. Each CDR3 protein gets one entry after TCRdb re-called the PCR reads with MiXCR. Of some 13,000 distinct CDR3 sequences listed, roughly 37% are singletons. Germline CDR1 SNHLY, CDR2 FYNNEI. Trimming pared 8 bases from V and 0 bases from J, leaving 11 bases between. The CDR3 length is 13 residues.

The sample taken for sequencing was CD4+ T cells from blood, cultured in vitro. The gene calls are TRBV2 and TRBJ2-7; D uncertain. The receptor was derived from a human donor who had recovered from COVID-19. The CDR3 DNA follows: TGTGCCAGCCGGACCATAAACTCCTACGAGCAGTACTTC. Its translation is CASRTINSYEQYF.